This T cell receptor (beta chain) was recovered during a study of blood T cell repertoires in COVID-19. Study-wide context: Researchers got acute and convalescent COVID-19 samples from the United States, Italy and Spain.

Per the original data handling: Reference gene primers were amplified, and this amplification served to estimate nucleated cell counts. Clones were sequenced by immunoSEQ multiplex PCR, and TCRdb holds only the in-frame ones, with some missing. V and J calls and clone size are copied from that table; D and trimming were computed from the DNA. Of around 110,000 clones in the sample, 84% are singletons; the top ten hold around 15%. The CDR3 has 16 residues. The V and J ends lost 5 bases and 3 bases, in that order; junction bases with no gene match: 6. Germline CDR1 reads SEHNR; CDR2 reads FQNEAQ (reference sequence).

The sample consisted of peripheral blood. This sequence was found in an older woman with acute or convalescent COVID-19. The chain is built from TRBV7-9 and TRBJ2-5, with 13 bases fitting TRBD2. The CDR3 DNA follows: TGTGCCAGCAGCCCACGACTAGCGGGAGGTGAAGAGACCCAGTACTTC. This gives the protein CASSPRLAGGEETQYF.